The sequence of this T cell receptor (beta chain) was determined in a study of vaccination effects on CD4 cells after COVID-19. Assay: immunoSEQ multiplex PCR; the TCRdb copy retains only in-frame clones and omits some. Altogether 50,000 or so clones are present, around 75% being singletons, with the ten largest covering about 2.6%. Peptide-pool stimulation followed by sequencing identified expanded antigen-specific CD4+ clonotypes in the ViraFEST assay. Following culture for about ten days, CD4+ T cells were isolated. IL-2 medium supplanted half the medium on days 3 and 7. As regards this clone: What it binds is unknown.

This CDR3 comprises 14 residues. The V and J ends lost 6 bases and 3 bases, in that order; junction bases with no gene match: 7. The clonotype was recovered from a human donor who received a COVID-19 vaccine. The gene calls are TRBV23-1 and TRBJ1-2; TRBD1 matches 7 bases. TRBV23-1 is assigned to the ORF class and has an uncertain function. The source was CD4+ T cells from PBMCs cultured with HCoV-229E spike peptides, collected before COVID-19 vaccination. The CDR3 bases are TGCGCCAGCAGAGACAGGGCGGAGGACTATGGCTACACCTTC. This encodes CASRDRAEDYGYTF.